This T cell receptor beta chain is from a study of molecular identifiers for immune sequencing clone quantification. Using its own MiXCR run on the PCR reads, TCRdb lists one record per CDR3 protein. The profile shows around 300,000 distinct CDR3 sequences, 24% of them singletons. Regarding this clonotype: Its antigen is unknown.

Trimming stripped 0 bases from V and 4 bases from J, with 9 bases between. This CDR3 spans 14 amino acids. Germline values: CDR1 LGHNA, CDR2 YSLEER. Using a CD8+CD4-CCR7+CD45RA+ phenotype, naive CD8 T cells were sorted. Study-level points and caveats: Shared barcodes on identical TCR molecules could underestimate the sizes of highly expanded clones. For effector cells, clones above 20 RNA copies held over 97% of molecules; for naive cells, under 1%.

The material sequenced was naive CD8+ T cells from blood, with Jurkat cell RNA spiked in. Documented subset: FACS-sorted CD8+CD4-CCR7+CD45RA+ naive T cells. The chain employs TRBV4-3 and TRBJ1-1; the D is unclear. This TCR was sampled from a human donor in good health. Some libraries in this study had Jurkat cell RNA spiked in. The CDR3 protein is CASSQELPGTEAFF. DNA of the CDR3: TGCGCCAGCAGCCAAGAGCTGCCCGGCACTGAAGCTTTCTTT.